These T cell receptor beta chains were read from a single sample in a study of post-analysis software for immune sequencing data. MiXCR, applied by TCRdb to the PCR reads, yields one record per CDR3 protein. The table records approximately 690,000 distinct CDR3 sequences, approximately 59% of them present only once. The sequenced sample was blood. These TCRs come from a girl between 2 and 10 years old with multiple sclerosis. CDR3s include the opening cysteine and the closing phenylalanine or tryptophan. A D gene is named only where the DNA matches it firmly. Expanded clones are given a class, and other clones once, few, many or no size at all.

clone size	V gene	J gene	CDR3 length	D gene	CDR3 DNA	CDR3 protein
-	TRBV5-1	TRBJ2-1	17	-	TGCGCCAGCAGCTTGGGCGGGACCTCAAGCTCCTACAATGAGCAGTTCTTC	CASSLGGTSSSYNEQFF
few	TRBV12-3/TRBV12-4	TRBJ2-5	13	TRBD2	TGTGCCAGCAGTTCCGGGAGGGTAGAGACCCAGTACTTC	CASSSGRVETQYF
few	TRBV6-5	TRBJ2-3	15	-	TGTGCCAGCAGTTACCAGGGCTCTAGCACAGATACGCAGTATTTT	CASSYQGSSTDTQYF
once	TRBV15	TRBJ1-4	16	-	TGTGCCACCAGCAGAGCCCTCGACAGCGGGAATGAAAAACTGTTTTTT	CATSRALDSGNEKLFF
-	TRBV10-3	TRBJ2-2	16	-	TGTGCCATCAGTGAGCAGGGAAGGCTAAACACCGGGGAGCTGTTTTTT	CAISEQGRLNTGELFF
-	TRBV20-1	TRBJ2-7	14	-	TGCAGTGCGGAGGGTAGCGGCCCCTACTACGAGCAGTACTTC	CSAEGSGPYYEQYF
few	TRBV12-3/TRBV12-4	TRBJ1-5	12	-	TGTGCCAGCAGTTCGGCTTTCCAGCCCCAGCATTTT	CASSSAFQPQHF
-	TRBV5-6	TRBJ1-1	13	-	TGTGCCAGCAGCTTGCTGCAGCAGGCTGAAGCTTTCTTT	CASSLLQQAEAFF
few	TRBV24-1	TRBJ2-5	15	TRBD1	TGTGCCACCAGTGAAGGGGCAGGGGGTCGAGAGACCCAGTACTTC	CATSEGAGGRETQYF
-	TRBV6-1	TRBJ2-1	16	TRBD1	TGTGCCAGCAGTCGAACCTTCCAGGGGGCAGGGGGTGAGCAGTTCTTC	CASSRTFQGAGGEQFF
-	TRBV28	TRBJ2-5	17	TRBD2	TGTGCCAGCAGTCCCGGGACTAGCGGGGTGTACCAAGAGACCCAGTACTTC	CASSPGTSGVYQETQYF
-	TRBV10-3	TRBJ2-3	17	TRBD2	TGTGCCATCAGTGATGGAGCGGGAGGGCCGAGCACAGATACGCAGTATTTT	CAISDGAGGPSTDTQYF
-	TRBV2	TRBJ2-5	14	TRBD2	TGTGCCAGCAGCGGCGGGACTATCCAAGAGACCCAGTACTTC	CASSGGTIQETQYF
-	TRBV29-1	TRBJ2-5	11	-	TGCAGCGTTGACCTTGGGGAGACCCAGTACTTC	CSVDLGETQYF
-	TRBV5-1	TRBJ2-7	14	TRBD1	TGCGCCAGCAGCCGGGACAGGGCAGGTAGCGAGCAGTACTTC	CASSRDRAGSEQYF
-	TRBV11-1	TRBJ2-2	17	-	TGTGCCAGCAGCTTAGCGCACGGGGTGGGGAACACCGGGGAGCTGTTTTTT	CASSLAHGVGNTGELFF
-	TRBV11-2	TRBJ1-2	13	-	TGTGCCAGCCGCCCTCGGGGATATCGTGGCTACACCTTC	CASRPRGYRGYTF
-	TRBV6-1	TRBJ2-1	17	TRBD2	TGTGCCAGCAACCTAAACGTGCTAGCGGGAGCCCACAATGAGCAGTTCTTC	CASNLNVLAGAHNEQFF
-	TRBV12-3/TRBV12-4	TRBJ2-5	14	-	TGTGCCAGCATTAGACAACTCGGCGGAGAGACCCAGTACTTC	CASIRQLGGETQYF
few	TRBV6-2/TRBV6-3	TRBJ2-1	13	-	TGTGCCAGCAGTCAGCGGCGATACAATGAGCAGTTCTTC	CASSQRRYNEQFF
few	TRBV6-1	TRBJ2-7	15	TRBD2	TGTGCCAGCAGTCTCAAGCGGGAGGGCCCCTACGAGCAGTACTTC	CASSLKREGPYEQYF
-	TRBV4-3	TRBJ2-1	16	TRBD2	TGCGCCAGCAGCCAAGCAGCGCGGGGGGCCTTCAATGAGCAGTTCTTC	CASSQAARGAFNEQFF
-	TRBV15	TRBJ1-1	15	-	TGTGCCACCAGCAATGTACCACGGGGAAACACTGAAGCTTTCTTT	CATSNVPRGNTEAFF
few	TRBV6-6	TRBJ2-1	13	-	TGTGCCAGGACGGACGGAGCCTACAATGAGCAGTTCTTC	CARTDGAYNEQFF
-	TRBV23-1	TRBJ2-3	14	TRBD1	TGCGCCAGCAGTCCGGACAGGGCAGAAGATACGCAGTATTTT	CASSPDRAEDTQYF
few	TRBV29-1	TRBJ2-5	12	TRBD2	TGCAGCGTTGAATCGGGGGGAGAGACCCAGTACTTC	CSVESGGETQYF
-	TRBV7-2	TRBJ1-1	15	-	TGTGCCAGCAGCTTAGAGCCGACAGCGAACACTGGAGCTTTCTTT	CASSLEPTANTGAFF
-	TRBV16	TRBJ2-7	14	-	TGTGCCAGCAGCCAATCGATGGGGGTAGGCGAGCAGTACTTC	CASSQSMGVGEQYF
-	TRBV30	TRBJ2-7	12	TRBD1	TGTGCCTGGCGGGACAGGGGTTACGAGCAGTACTTC	CAWRDRGYEQYF
few	TRBV6-6	TRBJ2-6	17	TRBD2	TGTGCCAGCAGTCAGACTAGCGGGGCTACTGGGGCCAACGTCCTGACTTTC	CASSQTSGATGANVLTF
-	TRBV7-2	TRBJ2-4	16	TRBD2	TGTGCCAGCAGCCTGGGACTAGCGGGGGGTACGGGCATTCAGTACTTC	CASSLGLAGGTGIQYF